One sample yielded the 12 T cell receptor beta chains listed below, sequenced in a study of cytomegalovirus exposure and HLA in healthy donors. 13 Jbeta primers and 60 Vbeta primers were used for the PCR. TCRdb's copy holds only in-frame clones and misses some; the assay was immunoSEQ multiplex PCR. This table holds over 100,000 clones. The sequencing sample was made of PBMCs. These TCRs come from a man aged 18 to 29 in good health and CMV-seronegative.

The chain recombines TRBV7-9 with TRBJ1-4, with no clear D. In germline, CDR1 is SEHNR, CDR2 FQNEAQ (reference sequence). This CDR3 spans 14 amino acids. The V end was cut by 2 bases, the J end by 8 bases, with 12 bases between. This CDR3 reads CASSLTGVVEKLFF. CDR3 in DNA: TGTGCCAGCAGCTTAACCGGGGTGGTAGAAAAACTGTTTTTT.

J is TRBJ2-1 and V is TRBV11-3, with TRBD2 matching 11 bases. Looked up from germline, CDR1 is SGHNT and CDR2 is YENEEA. This CDR3 contains 17 residues. The junction had 12 bases not matched to a gene; V was cut back by 1 base and J by 10 bases. The CDR3 DNA reads TGTGCCAGCAGCTTAGGTCTCGGCCTAGCGGGAGGAGGAGAGCAGTTCTTC. Amino acids: CASSLGLGLAGGGEQFF.

CDR3 coding DNA: TGTGCCAGCAGCAGAAGCGGGACTACCTACCAAGAGACCCAGTACTTC. Its protein is CASSRSGTTYQETQYF. The chain recombines TRBV7-3 with TRBJ2-5; 7 bases fit TRBD2. V lost 5 bases to trimming and J lost 0 bases; unmatched junction nucleotides: 9. Germline CDR1 reads SGHTA; CDR2 reads FQGTGA. The CDR3 is 16 residues long.

The CDR3 is CSVDGRGTDTQYF. As DNA, the CDR3 is TGCAGCGTTGACGGTCGGGGCACAGATACGCAGTATTTT. V is TRBV29-1 and J is TRBJ2-3; D gene ambiguous. V lost 3 bases, J lost 1 base, and 8 bases lay in between. CDR3 length: 13 amino acids. The germline CDR1 and CDR2 sequences are SQVTM and ANQGSEA.

The chain couples TRBV14 to TRBJ2-1; maybe TRBD1 (5 bases). The V gene lost 1 base and the J gene lost 7 bases, with 11 bases spanning the gap. This CDR3 comprises 14 residues. Germline CDR1 and CDR2: SGHDN and FVKESK. DNA for the CDR3: TGTGCCAGCAGCCAAGGGGGCCTAGTTAATGAGCAGTTCTTC. Protein product: CASSQGGLVNEQFF.

The J gene is TRBJ1-1, the V gene TRBV14; TRBD1 aligns across 8 bases. Looked up from germline, CDR1 is SGHDN and CDR2 is FVKESK. V dropped 2 bases and J dropped 4; count of bases not matched to a gene: 6. The CDR3 is 15 amino acids. The CDR3 sequence: CASSQQGAGVTEAFF. DNA of the CDR3: TGTGCCAGCAGCCAACAGGGGGCGGGGGTCACTGAAGCTTTCTTT.

The genes are TRBV12-2 and TRBJ2-5; the table calls TRBD2, which could not be checked here. TRBV12-2 represents a pseudogene. The CDR3 runs 15 residues. In nucleotides, the CDR3 is TGTGCAAGTCGCCTGCTCGGACTAGCCCCAGAGACCCAGTACTTC. It codes for CASRLLGLAPETQYF.

In regard to this clone: Germline and junction disagree at one end, which may indicate a read error. Distinct nucleotide sequences in the sample also encode this CDR3. The genes are TRBV5-1 and TRBJ1-6; D is perhaps TRBD1 (6 bases). This CDR3 has 15 amino acids. From germline, CDR1 is SGHRS and CDR2 YFSETQ. The CDR3 DNA sequence: TGCGCCAGCAGCCCACCGGGACAATATAATTCCCCCCTCCACTTT. This gives the protein CASSPPGQYNSPLHF.

The chain has TRBV28 and TRBJ1-2; no definite D call. Trimming cost V 4 bases and J 6 bases, with 15 bases left between them. The germline V gene encodes CDR1 MDHEN and CDR2 SYDVKM. This CDR3 comprises 14 residues. CDR3 coding DNA: TGTGCCAGCAGTTATACGACGGAGAGCGATGGCTACACCTTC. This translates into CASSYTTESDGYTF.

This rearrangement joins TRBV10-2 to TRBJ1-4; D not certain. Trimming stripped 11 bases from V and 6 bases from J, with 4 bases between. Germline V gives CDR1 WSHSY, CDR2 SAAADI. The CDR3 totals 9 residues. The DNA of the CDR3 is TGCGCCGGCCATGAAAAACTGTTTTTT. It specifies CAGHEKLFF.

V is TRBV2 and J is TRBJ1-5; TRBD1 matches 8 bases. This CDR3 contains 14 residues. Germline CDR1 is SNHLY and CDR2 is FYNNEI. The junction had 7 bases not matched to a gene; V was cut back by 6 bases and J by 6 bases. The CDR3 sequence: CASRERQGIQPQHF. DNA for the CDR3: TGTGCCAGCAGAGAGCGACAGGGGATTCAGCCCCAGCATTTT.

This chain links TRBV10-3 with TRBJ2-4, with 8 bases matching TRBD2. The CDR3 is 13 residues long. The germline V gene encodes CDR1 ENHRY and CDR2 SYGVKD. V lost 1 base and J lost 8; bases outside the gene matches: 1. CDR3 DNA: TGTGCCATCAGTGAGTGGCGGGGGGACATTCAGTACTTC. It encodes CAISEWRGDIQYF.